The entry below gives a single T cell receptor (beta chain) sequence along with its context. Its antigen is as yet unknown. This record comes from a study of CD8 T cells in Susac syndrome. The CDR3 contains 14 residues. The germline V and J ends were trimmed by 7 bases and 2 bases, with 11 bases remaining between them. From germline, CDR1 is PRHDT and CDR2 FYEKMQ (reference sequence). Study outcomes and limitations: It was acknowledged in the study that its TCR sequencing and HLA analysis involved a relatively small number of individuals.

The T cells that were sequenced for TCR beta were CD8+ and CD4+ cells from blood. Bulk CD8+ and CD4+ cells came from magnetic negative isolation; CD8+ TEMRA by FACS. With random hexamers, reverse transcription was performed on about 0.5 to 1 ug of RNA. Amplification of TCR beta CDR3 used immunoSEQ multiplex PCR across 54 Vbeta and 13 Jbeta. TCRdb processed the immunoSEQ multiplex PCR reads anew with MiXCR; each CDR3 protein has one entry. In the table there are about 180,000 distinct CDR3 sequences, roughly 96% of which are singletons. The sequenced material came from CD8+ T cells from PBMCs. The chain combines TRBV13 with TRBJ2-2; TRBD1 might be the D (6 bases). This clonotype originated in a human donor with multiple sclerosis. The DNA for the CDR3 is TGTGCCAGCACAGGACAGATAAACACCGGGGAGCTGTTTTTT. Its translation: CASTGQINTGELFF.